The 2 T cell receptor beta chains given below trace back to one sample, sequenced in a study of cytomegalovirus exposure and HLA in healthy donors (dated by TCRdb to about 2017). The receptor library was made with the immunoSEQ multiplex PCR assay. For the multiplex PCR, a mixture combining 60 forward primers for TCR Vbeta segments and 13 reverse primers for TCR Jbeta segments was used. TCRdb obtained this table from immuneACCESS and retained in-frame rearrangements with V and J assigned. These tables miss some clones; where compared with another copy, unresolved V genes account for less than half of the shortfall, and the remainder is unexplained. This sample's listing comprises about 110,000 clones. The ten most abundant clones make up more than 3% of the sample. Sequences were obtained from PBMCs. The receptors derive from a man younger than 30 in good health and CMV-seronegative.

V and J are TRBV14 and TRBJ1-1, with D maybe TRBD1 (6 bases). Trimming left V 0 bases short and J 4 bases short, with 15 bases between. CDR1 and CDR2 (germline): SGHDN, FVKESK. This CDR3 has 16 amino acids. DNA for the CDR3: TGTGCCAGCAGCCAAGATGCGGGGGCGCGGGGCACTGAAGCTTTCTTT. Translating gives CASSQDAGARGTEAFF.

V usage is TRBV19 and J usage is TRBJ1-2, with TRBD1 matching 11 bases. The V and J ends lost 1 base and 8 bases, in that order; junction bases with no gene match: 9. This CDR3 comprises 16 residues. CDR1 and CDR2 from the germline V gene are LNHDA and SQIVND (reference sequence). This CDR3 is CASSIGDRTGGRGYTF. The CDR3 coding sequence is TGTGCCAGTAGTATAGGAGACCGGACAGGGGGCCGAGGCTACACCTTC.